The next 17 T cell receptor beta chains were all read from a single sample in a study of T cell responses to AZD1222 COVID-19 vaccine. Generated by immunoSEQ multiplex PCR, the TCRdb table keeps only in-frame clones and is missing some. The profile shows 90,000 to 130,000 clones, roughly 85% of them singletons. Sequencing used peripheral blood, obtained on day 0 of AZD1222 vaccination. The receptors were sampled from an adult in good health.

The rearrangement links TRBV7-3 to TRBJ1-1; unclear D gene. Germline V gene lookup returns CDR1 SGHTA and CDR2 FQGTGA. V was pared by 6 bases and J by 4 bases, with 15 bases between. This CDR3 contains 14 residues. The CDR3 reads CASSDGVLGTEAFF. The CDR3 DNA follows: TGTGCCAGCAGTGATGGGGTGCTGGGCACTGAAGCTTTCTTT.

The chain combines TRBV6-4 with TRBJ2-1; perhaps TRBD2 as D (6 bases). Germline V CDR1 and CDR2: MRHNA, SNTAGT. The CDR3 sequence is 15 residues long. V lost 6 bases and J 8 bases, leaving 20 bases between the germline ends. The CDR3 DNA reads as TGTGCCAGCAGCCGCGCCGTAGGGACTGTCGATGAGCAGTTCTTC. Amino acids: CASSRAVGTVDEQFF.

V and J are TRBV28 and TRBJ1-5; TRBD1 agrees at 8 bases. The J segment lost 3 bases and the V segment lost 4 bases, leaving 11 bases of the junction unmatched. The CDR3 is made up of 17 amino acids. In germline, CDR1 is MDHEN, CDR2 SYDVKM. The CDR3 here is CASSSTQDRGDNQPQHF. The CDR3 DNA sequence: TGTGCCAGCAGTTCTACACAAGACAGGGGTGACAATCAGCCCCAGCATTTT.

This rearrangement joins TRBV6-6 to TRBJ1-1; 12 nucleotides agree with TRBD1. V was clipped by 5 bases and J by 5 bases; unmatched bases: 3. This CDR3 contains 14 residues. Germline V gene data show CDR1 as MNHNY and CDR2 as SVGAGI (reference sequence). Here the CDR3 reads CASSGGQGATEAFF. In DNA, the CDR3 is TGTGCCAGCAGTGGGGGACAGGGGGCGACTGAAGCTTTCTTT.

This chain links TRBV28 with TRBJ1-1; D gene unclear. The CDR3 is made up of 9 amino acids. Germline CDR1 and CDR2: MDHEN and SYDVKM. Trimming stripped 8 bases from V and 11 bases from J, with 9 bases between. The CDR3 DNA follows: TGTGCCAGCCGAAACGTCGCTTTCTTT. Translated: CASRNVAFF.

The V call is TRBV6-1, the J call TRBJ2-1, with D unresolved. CDR1 MNHNS and CDR2 SASEGT come from the germline V gene. The CDR3 is 17 residues long. The germline V and J ends were trimmed by 0 bases and 5 bases, with 17 bases remaining between them. The CDR3 region is CASSEAGRWSADNEQFF. CDR3 coding DNA: TGTGCCAGCAGTGAAGCCGGAAGGTGGTCGGCAGACAATGAGCAGTTCTTC.

V and J are TRBV27 and TRBJ2-3, with D uncertain. Trimming left V 2 bases short and J 1 base short, with 10 bases between. Germline CDR1 and CDR2: MNHEY and SMNVEV (reference sequence). The CDR3 is 15 amino acids. CDR3 nucleotides: TGTGCCAGCAGTTTAACGCAGTGGGGCACAGATACGCAGTATTTT. Translated: CASSLTQWGTDTQYF.

In this sample, this clone turned up a few times. The chain joins TRBV7-3 to TRBJ1-1; D is unclear. Looked up from germline, CDR1 is SGHTA and CDR2 is FQGTGA. The CDR3 spans 13 residues. V gave up 2 bases and J gave up 4 bases, with 8 bases separating them. In DNA form, the CDR3 reads TGTGCCAGCAGCTTAGGTGCCGGCACTGAAGCTTTCTTT. It codes for CASSLGAGTEAFF.

This chain joins TRBV12-3 or TRBV12-4 and TRBJ2-7; D may match TRBD1 or TRBD2 (5 bases each). This CDR3 is built from 13 residues. Trimming took off 5 bases at V and 0 bases at J, with 8 bases between the two ends. The DNA of the CDR3 is TGTGCCAGCAGTCCCGGGGCCTCCTACGAGCAGTACTTC. This sequence encodes CASSPGASYEQYF.

The chain is built from TRBV6-6 and TRBJ1-2; TRBD1 matches at 7 bases. V dropped 6 bases and J dropped 2; count of bases not matched to a gene: 6. The CDR3 length is 14 residues. Germline V gene sequence: CDR1 MNHNY, CDR2 SVGAGI (reference sequence). The CDR3 DNA reads TGTGCCAGCAGCTCTCAGACAGGGAACTATGGCTACACCTTC. Residues: CASSSQTGNYGYTF.

This clone has only a few counts. The chain combines TRBV19 with TRBJ1-6, with no clear D. V was clipped by 5 bases and J by 6 bases, with 11 bases between them. CDR3 length: 14 amino acids. Germline V gene data show CDR1 as LNHDA and CDR2 as SQIVND (reference sequence). CDR3 loop: CASSDRGPNSPLHF. DNA of the CDR3: TGTGCCAGTAGTGACCGGGGTCCTAATTCACCCCTCCACTTT.

The V call is TRBV6-5, the J call TRBJ2-7; the D gene is possibly TRBD1 (6 bases). V lost 0 bases and J 11 bases, leaving 23 bases between the germline ends. The germline gives CDR1 MNHEY, CDR2 SVGAGI. This CDR3 has 16 residues. The CDR3 DNA is TGTGCCAGCAGTTACTCTCGGCGCCGGGACACTCCTTCGGAGTACTTC. Its translation is CASSYSRRRDTPSEYF.

This chain connects TRBV3-1 (or the pseudogene TRBV3-2) to TRBJ2-1, with TRBD1 matching 9 bases. Germline CDR1 is LGHDT and CDR2 is YNNKEL (reference sequence). The CDR3 consists of 16 residues. The V gene end was trimmed by 4 bases and the J gene end by 2 bases; junction bases not matched to a gene: 6. The CDR3: CASSLSGTGTYNEQFF. In DNA form, the CDR3 reads TGTGCCAGCAGCCTGTCCGGGACAGGGACCTACAATGAGCAGTTCTTC.

The chain carries TRBV15 and TRBJ2-1; 13 nucleotides align to TRBD2. V gave up 4 bases and J gave up 4 bases; unmatched junction bases: 7. The CDR3 has 17 amino acids. Germline-derived CDR1 and CDR2 are LNHNV and YYDKDF (reference sequence). CDR3 in amino acids: CATSTRRTSGRYNEQFF. CDR3 nucleotides: TGTGCCACCAGCACCCGCCGGACTAGCGGGAGATACAATGAGCAGTTCTTC.

V and J are TRBV30 and TRBJ1-3; no clear D. The CDR3 is made up of 11 amino acids. V dropped 2 bases and J dropped 7 bases, with 6 bases sitting between them. Germline CDR1 reads GTSNPN; CDR2 reads SVGIG (reference sequence). The chain's CDR3 is CAWSLENTIYF. CDR3 nucleotides: TGTGCCTGGAGTCTCGAGAACACCATATATTTT.

This sequence joins TRBV10-1 and TRBJ1-5; 11 nucleotides line up with TRBD1. Germline CDR1 is WNHNN and CDR2 is SYGVQD (reference sequence). The J segment lost 0 bases and the V segment lost 9 bases, leaving 4 bases of the junction unmatched. The CDR3 runs to 15 residues. The CDR3 nucleotides read TGCGCCAGTGGACAGGGGGCCTATAGCAATCAGCCCCAGCATTTT. It translates to CASGQGAYSNQPQHF.

The chain combines TRBV5-1 with TRBJ1-1; D might be TRBD1 (6 bases). The CDR3 sequence is 17 residues long. Germline CDR1 SGHRS, CDR2 YFSETQ. The ends were cut back, 0 bases at V and 0 bases at J, with 15 bases in the middle. DNA of the CDR3: TGCGCCAGCAGCTTGGTTGGCGGACAGCTCATGAACACTGAAGCTTTCTTT. It encodes CASSLVGGQLMNTEAFF.